The rows below give T cell receptor beta chains drawn from one sample of a study of T cells expressing NK-cell markers. With the 5' RACE reads reprocessed, TCRdb shows one record per CDR3 protein and no DNA. The sample's table shows approximately 460,000 distinct CDR3 sequences. The sequenced sample was blood T cells: a sorted CD56 or NKG2C T cell subset, CD4+ or CD8+ T cells, or bulk PBMC T cells (not recorded which). The receptors were sampled from a woman between 18 and 69 years old in good health. CDR3s include the opening cysteine and the closing phenylalanine or tryptophan. Fields, in order: J gene, V gene, CDR3 length, CDR3 protein.

j_call: TRBJ2-5; v_call: TRBV24-1; cdr3_length: 11; cdr3_aa: CATSDLETQYF
j_call: TRBJ2-3; v_call: TRBV4-2; cdr3_length: 16; cdr3_aa: CASSQSGGPFTDTQYF
j_call: TRBJ2-1; v_call: TRBV5-1; cdr3_length: 13; cdr3_aa: CASSVGRDHEQFF
j_call: TRBJ2-1; v_call: TRBV7-2; cdr3_length: 15; cdr3_aa: CASSPGGLAGVEQFF
j_call: TRBJ2-2; v_call: TRBV11-2; cdr3_length: 15; cdr3_aa: CASLTWDGNTGELFF
j_call: TRBJ2-5; v_call: TRBV20-1; cdr3_length: 16; cdr3_aa: CSATPGFGGPQETQYF
j_call: TRBJ2-5; v_call: TRBV25-1; cdr3_length: 16; cdr3_aa: CASSPGTSGPQETQYF
j_call: TRBJ1-2; v_call: TRBV12-3/TRBV12-4; cdr3_length: 14; cdr3_aa: CASSLSGTYYGYTF
j_call: TRBJ1-5; v_call: TRBV20-1; cdr3_length: 14; cdr3_aa: CSARGTAVNQPQHF
j_call: TRBJ1-2; v_call: TRBV6-5; cdr3_length: 14; cdr3_aa: CASSYGQGFGGYTF
j_call: TRBJ2-7; v_call: TRBV11-2; cdr3_length: 18; cdr3_aa: CASSPQSLGGGSSYEQYF